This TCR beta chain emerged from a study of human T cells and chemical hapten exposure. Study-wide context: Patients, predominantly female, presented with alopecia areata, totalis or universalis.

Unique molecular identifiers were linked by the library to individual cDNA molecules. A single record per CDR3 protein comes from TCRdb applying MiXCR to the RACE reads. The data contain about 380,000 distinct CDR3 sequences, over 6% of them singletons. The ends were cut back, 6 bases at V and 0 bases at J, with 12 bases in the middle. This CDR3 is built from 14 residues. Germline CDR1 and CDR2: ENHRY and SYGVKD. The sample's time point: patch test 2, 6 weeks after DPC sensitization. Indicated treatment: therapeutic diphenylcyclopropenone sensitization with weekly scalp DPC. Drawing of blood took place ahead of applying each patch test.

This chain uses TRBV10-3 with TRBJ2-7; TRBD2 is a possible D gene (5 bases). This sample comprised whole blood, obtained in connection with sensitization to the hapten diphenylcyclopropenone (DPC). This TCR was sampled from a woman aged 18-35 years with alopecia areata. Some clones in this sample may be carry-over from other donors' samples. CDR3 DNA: TGTGCCATCAGCGACCCCGGAGGCTCCTACGAGCAGTACTTC. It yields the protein CAISDPGGSYEQYF.